The present T cell receptor beta chain was sequenced within a study of CD4 T cells in relation to SARS-CoV-2 and coronaviruses. In regard to this clone: Its matching antigen is unknown.

The unexposed donors gave CD4+ T cells in about 2011-2018, prior to COVID-19. After roughly 9 days of culture, CD4+ T cells were isolated. Half the medium was replaced with IL-2 medium on days 3 and 7. V was cut by 3 bases and J by 5 bases, with 11 bases left in between. This CDR3 has 13 amino acids. CDR1 and CDR2 (germline): SGDLS, YYNGEE. Libraries were prepared by immunoSEQ multiplex PCR; TCRdb keeps only in-frame clonotypes and omits some of them. The sample gives about 26,000 clones, over 70% of which show up once; over 10% is in the top ten. The source is a human donor in good health. The gene calls are TRBV9 and TRBJ2-5; no clear D. The specimen was CD4+ T cells from PBMCs, cultured in vitro. CDR3 sequence (DNA): TGTGCCAGCAGCGCCCTGGCCACGGAGACCCAGTACTTC. This translates into CASSALATETQYF.